This T cell receptor (beta chain) is from a study of blood T cell repertoires in COVID-19. About the research overall: Sample material is recorded as cDNA or gDNA derived from T cells, B-cell-depleted T cells, or PBMCs.

As originally analysed: It was from reference gene primer amplification that nucleated cell counts were estimated. Assay: immunoSEQ multiplex PCR; the TCRdb copy retains only in-frame clones and omits some. V and J calls plus clone size are reproduced from that table; the DNA served to infer D and trimming. The table lists just over 300,000 clones, 70% to 90% of them singletons. Among Cohort 3 donors, those recovered had two negative PCRs, clearance, or symptom resolution. The germline V gene has CDR1 SGHAT and CDR2 FQNNGV. Trimming removed 3 bases from V and 7 bases from J, with 13 bases in between. The CDR3 spans 14 residues.

The TCR comes from a man aged 25 to 40 who had recovered from COVID-19. The J gene is TRBJ2-1, the V gene TRBV11-2; weak D call: TRBD2 (6 bases). Input material: PBMCs or T cells enriched from blood (not recorded which). The DNA of the CDR3 is TGTGCCAGCAGCTTTTATGGAGGGGCAAATGAGCAGTTCTTC. Its protein product is CASSFYGGANEQFF. Supplemented by reference TRBV11-2 and TRBJ2-1, the full variable domain reads EAGVAQSPRYKIIEKRQSVAFWCNPISGHATLYWYQQILGQGPKLLIQFQNNGVVDDSQLPKDRFSAERLKGVDSTLKIQPAKLEDSAVYLCASSFYGGANEQFFGPGTRLTVL.